Listed below are T cell receptor beta chains from one sample, sequenced in a study of blood T cell repertoires in COVID-19. Sequenced by immunoSEQ multiplex PCR; TCRdb stores in-frame clones only, minus some. Found here are around 390,000 clones, approximately 87% of them singletons; the top ten hold 10%. Sequencing was done on a sample of PBMCs or T cells enriched from blood (not recorded which). The receptors were sampled from a woman aged 45-59 years who had recovered from COVID-19. The CDR3 runs from the conserved cysteine through the conserved F or W. The D gene is left open where the match is weak. Not all rows give a size; the values are once, few, many and, for expanded clones, a class.

D gene | clone size | J gene | V gene | CDR3 DNA | CDR3 protein
TRBD2 | - | TRBJ2-1 | TRBV5-1 | TGCGCCAGCAGCTTGGGTGCGACTAGCCTTGATGAGCAGTTCTTC | CASSLGATSLDEQFF
- | - | TRBJ1-5 | TRBV27 | TGTGCCAGCAGCTCGTGGACCGGGGGATATAGCAATCAGCCCCAGCATTTT | CASSSWTGGYSNQPQHF
TRBD1 | - | TRBJ2-1 | TRBV7-2 | TGTGCCAGCAGCCTTACAGGGGGCATACACAATGAGCAGTTCTTC | CASSLTGGIHNEQFF
- | - | TRBJ1-5 | TRBV28 | TGTGCCAGCAGTTTGCGGTTCAATCAGCCCCAGCATTTT | CASSLRFNQPQHF
TRBD1 | - | TRBJ1-1 | TRBV10-3 | TGTGCCATCACCCGACAGGGGGCCGACACTGAAGCTTTCTTT | CAITRQGADTEAFF
- | - | TRBJ2-1 | TRBV3-1/TRBV3-2 | TGTGCCAGCAGCCAAGGTGCGACACTCAATGAGCAGTTCTTC | CASSQGATLNEQFF
- | - | TRBJ1-4 | TRBV2 | TGTGCCAGCAGTGAATCGCGGGCAACTAATGAAAAACTGTTTTTT | CASSESRATNEKLFF
TRBD2 | - | TRBJ2-3 | TRBV4-1 | TGCGCCAGCAGCCAAGGGGCTAGCGGGGGCACAGATACGCAGTATTTT | CASSQGASGGTDTQYF
- | - | TRBJ2-1 | TRBV13 | TGTGCCAGCAGCTCCGGACTATCCTACAATGAGCAGTTCTTC | CASSSGLSYNEQFF
- | - | TRBJ2-7 | TRBV27 | TGTGCCAGCAGTCCCCGGGCGGCAGGGGGGCCCCCCTACGAGCAGTACTTC | CASSPRAAGGPPYEQYF
- | - | TRBJ2-2 | TRBV19 | TGTGCCAGTAGTATGCGACAGGTCGGGGAGCTGTTTTTT | CASSMRQVGELFF
- | - | TRBJ2-1 | TRBV4-1 | TGCGCCAGCAGCCAAGCGACAGTCAATGAGCAGTTCTTC | CASSQATVNEQFF
TRBD1 | - | TRBJ1-2 | TRBV20-1 | TGCAGTGCTAGTGTTAGCCGACAGGGAGGTGGCTACACCTTC | CSASVSRQGGGYTF
- | - | TRBJ1-5 | TRBV6-4 | TGTGCCAGACTCGGACAGTTAAATCAGCCCCAGCATTTT | CARLGQLNQPQHF
- | - | TRBJ1-2 | TRBV30 | TGTGCTGCACAAAAGTTTGCATCCTATGGCTACACCTTC | CAAQKFASYGYTF
- | - | TRBJ1-1 | TRBV15 | TGTGCCACCAGCAGAGAGAGGTCTTTCTTT | CATSRERSFF
- | - | TRBJ1-5 | TRBV6-5 | TGTGCCGGGCGTGGAGGGGAGGGTAGCAATCAGCCCCAGCATTTT | CAGRGGEGSNQPQHF
- | - | TRBJ1-2 | TRBV19 | TGTGCCAGTAGTTTCGGGGGTGGCTACACCTTC | CASSFGGGYTF
TRBD1 | - | TRBJ2-1 | TRBV6-2/TRBV6-3 | TGTGCCAGCAGTTCCCGGACAGGGACGAATCGACTAGGCTCCTACAATGAGCAGTTCTTC | CASSSRTGTNRLGSYNEQFF
- | once | TRBJ1-4 | TRBV12-3/TRBV12-4 | TGTGCCAGCAGTCTGTCTGAAAAACTGTTTTTT | CASSLSEKLFF
- | - | TRBJ1-5 | TRBV19 | TGTGCCAGTAGTCCTTGGTCCCAAGGAGGCAATCAGCCCCAGCATTTT | CASSPWSQGGNQPQHF
- | - | TRBJ1-2 | TRBV5-6 | TGTGCCAGCAGCTTGGCCGAGCGATGGGTGGACTATGGCTACACCTTC | CASSLAERWVDYGYTF
TRBD2 | - | TRBJ2-5 | TRBV3-1/TRBV3-2 | TGTGCCAGCAGCCAATTTAAGCGGGGGGGCCAAGAGACCCAGTACTTC | CASSQFKRGGQETQYF
- | - | TRBJ1-4 | TRBV5-1 | TGCGCCAGCAGCTTAAATCAGAACCCCCGTAATGAAAAACTGTTTTTT | CASSLNQNPRNEKLFF
- | - | TRBJ2-2 | TRBV29-1 | TGCAGCGTTGTGGAGGCTAAAGGCGCCGGGGAGCTGTTTTTT | CSVVEAKGAGELFF
- | - | TRBJ2-2 | TRBV12-3/TRBV12-4 | TGTGCCAGCAGTTTAGTGGCTCCCGGGGAGCTGTTTTTT | CASSLVAPGELFF
- | - | TRBJ2-1 | TRBV19 | TGTGCCAGTAGTATAACCCGGGGTGAGCAGTTCTTC | CASSITRGEQFF
- | once | TRBJ2-7 | TRBV11-2 | TGTGCCAGCAGCTTAGAAGGGGCATTCTTGCAGTACTTC | CASSLEGAFLQYF
TRBD1 | - | TRBJ1-5 | TRBV2 | TGTGCCAGCAGTCCAAATAGGGGGCCCAATCAGCCCCAGCATTTT | CASSPNRGPNQPQHF
- | - | TRBJ1-2 | TRBV12-3/TRBV12-4 | TGTGCCAGCAGTTTAGACACAGGAGATGGCTACACCTTC | CASSLDTGDGYTF
TRBD1 | - | TRBJ2-3 | TRBV6-5 | TGTGCCAGCGGAGAACAGGGGGCCGGGACAGATACGCAGTATTTT | CASGEQGAGTDTQYF
- | - | TRBJ1-5 | TRBV3-1/TRBV3-2 | TGTGCCAACGAACCAGGGGTTCCCAATCAGCCCCAGCATTTT | CANEPGVPNQPQHF
TRBD1 | - | TRBJ1-1 | TRBV18 | TGTGCCAGCTCCCGGGGGACAGGGGGCGCCGGACCTGAAGCTTTCTTT | CASSRGTGGAGPEAFF
- | - | TRBJ1-2 | TRBV5-6 | TGTGCCAGCAACTTGCATATGGCGGGTGTAAATGGCTACACCTTC | CASNLHMAGVNGYTF
- | - | TRBJ1-1 | TRBV4-2 | TGTGCCAGCAGCTCCCGGGACACTTACTCTGAAGCTTTCTTT | CASSSRDTYSEAFF
- | - | TRBJ1-6 | TRBV5-6 | TGTGCCAGCAGCTTGGCGGCCAGGGTAAATTCACCCCTCCACTTT | CASSLAARVNSPLHF
- | - | TRBJ2-6 | TRBV19 | TGTGCCAGTAGTGGTTTCGGAGGAGGGATCGGGGCCAACGTCCTGACTTTC | CASSGFGGGIGANVLTF
TRBD1 | - | TRBJ2-5 | TRBV10-3 | TGTGCCATCAGTGGAAAGACAGGGGGCGCCGAGACCCAGTACTTC | CAISGKTGGAETQYF
- | - | TRBJ1-2 | TRBV7-9 | TGTGCCAGCAGTTTTCCTCAGGGGTATCGGGAAAATGGCTACACCTTC | CASSFPQGYRENGYTF
- | - | TRBJ1-2 | TRBV28 | TGTGCCAGCAGTTTATGGGCCTCCAGAGGGACTAGGGACTATGGCTACACCTTC | CASSLWASRGTRDYGYTF
TRBD1 | once | TRBJ1-2 | TRBV7-8 | TGTGCCAGCAGCACCCGGGACAGAATGGGCGGATCTGGCTACACCTTC | CASSTRDRMGGSGYTF
- | few | TRBJ1-6 | TRBV21-1 | TGTGCCAGCAGCAAGAGTCGACCCGCGGGCGATTCACCCCTCCACTTT | CASSKSRPAGDSPLHF
TRBD1 | - | TRBJ1-2 | TRBV12-3/TRBV12-4 | TGTGCCAGCAGGGCCGGGACAGCCTATGGCTACACCTTC | CASRAGTAYGYTF
TRBD1 | - | TRBJ1-5 | TRBV7-8 | TGTGCCAGCAGCTTAGCCCAGGGGGTGGATCAGCCCCAGCATTTT | CASSLAQGVDQPQHF
TRBD1 | few | TRBJ2-7 | TRBV27 | TGTGCCAGCAGCCGAGAAGGGGACAGCTTATACGAGCAGTACTTC | CASSREGDSLYEQYF
- | - | TRBJ1-2 | TRBV28 | TGTGCCAGCAGTGGCAGCCCTGGTGACAACAACGAAAAAACCTATGGCTACACCTTC | CASSGSPGDNNEKTYGYTF
- | - | TRBJ1-4 | TRBV7-8 | TGTGCCAGCAGCTTAGCTACGGTCTCCAAACGTGCAACTAATGAAAAACTGTTTTTT | CASSLATVSKRATNEKLFF
TRBD1 | - | TRBJ2-7 | TRBV6-1 | TGTGCCAGCAGTGACAGGGGGCGAGACGAGCAGTACTTC | CASSDRGRDEQYF
- | - | TRBJ1-1 | TRBV27 | TGTGCCAGCAGTTTGGGGCACGACAGGAACACTGAAGCTTTCTTT | CASSLGHDRNTEAFF
- | few | TRBJ1-5 | TRBV20-1 | TGCAGTGTAGCGGACCAGCCCCAGCATTTT | CSVADQPQHF
- | - | TRBJ1-1 | TRBV7-8 | TGTGCCAGCAGCGCTCGACAGAACTACCACACTGAAGCTTTCTTT | CASSARQNYHTEAFF
TRBD1 | - | TRBJ1-5 | TRBV7-2 | TGTGCCAGCAGCTCGACAGGGGGCAGGGAGCCCCAGCATTTT | CASSSTGGREPQHF
- | - | TRBJ1-1 | TRBV18 | TGTGCCAGCTCACCACGCGAGGAGACTGAAGCTTTCTTT | CASSPREETEAFF